The 8 T cell receptor beta chains given below trace back to one sample, sequenced in a study of blood T cell repertoires in COVID-19 (dated by TCRdb to 2020 to 2021). Library preparation was by the immunoSEQ multiplex PCR assay. TCRdb re-hosts the immuneACCESS table, in-frame sequences only. Its copies lack some clones; in the studies checked, an unresolved V gene accounts for under half of them, and the cause for the rest is not known. This sample comprises tens of thousands of clones, roughly 90% of them detected only once. The top ten clones comprise 13% to 15% of the sample. Sequencing used peripheral blood. These receptors all stem from a human donor in a cohort sampled during active COVID-19.

By its share, this clone is medium-sized (0.01 to 0.1%). J is TRBJ2-1 and V is TRBV2; possibly TRBD2 for D (5 bases). Germline loops: CDR1 SNHLY, CDR2 FYNNEI. The CDR3 covers 13 residues. The V end lost 7 bases, the J end lost 2 bases, and 9 bases lay between the germline ends. The CDR3 nucleotides read TGTGCCAGCAAGCGGCCCACCTACAATGAGCAGTTCTTC. As protein: CASKRPTYNEQFF.

V and J are TRBV5-1 and TRBJ1-2; 7 bases align to TRBD1. The germline V gene has CDR1 SGHRS and CDR2 YFSETQ. The CDR3 sequence is 12 residues long. The junction had 0 bases not matched to a gene; V was cut back by 3 bases and J by 4 bases. CDR3 nucleotides: TGCGCCAGCAGCTCAGGGGGCTATGGCTACACCTTC. Protein: CASSSGGYGYTF. Full variable domain (missing parts from reference TRBV5-1 and TRBJ1-2): KAGVTQTPRYLIKTRGQQVTLSCSPISGHRSVSWYQQTPGQGLQFLFEYFSETQRNKGNFPGRFSGRQFSNSRSEMNVSTLELGDSALYLCASSSGGYGYTFGSGTRLTVV.

As regards this clone: This sample also contains other DNA sequences that code for the same CDR3. The chain carries TRBV20-1 and TRBJ2-7; D gene ambiguous. Germline V CDR1 and CDR2: DFQATT, SNEGSKA (reference sequence). The CDR3 is made up of 11 amino acids. Trimming shortened V by 2 bases and J by 6 bases, and 8 bases separated the two germline ends. The CDR3 protein is CSARSGFEQYF. In DNA form, the CDR3 reads TGCAGTGCTAGATCGGGTTTCGAGCAGTACTTC.

This clone was recorded only once. The gene calls are TRBV27 and TRBJ2-1; 11 nucleotides line up with TRBD2. Germline-derived CDR1 and CDR2 are MNHEY and SMNVEV (reference sequence). Trimming at V came to 3 bases and at J to 7 bases, leaving 5 bases not matched to a gene. This CDR3 spans 15 amino acids. This chain's CDR3 is CASSFRLAGLNEQFF. In nucleotides, the CDR3 is TGTGCCAGCAGTTTTCGACTAGCGGGGTTAAATGAGCAGTTCTTC.

CDR3 sequence reads: CASKAGGSADTQYF. For the CDR3, the DNA is TGTGCCAGCAAGGCGGGGGGAAGTGCAGATACGCAGTATTTT. V gene TRBV6-6 combines with J gene TRBJ2-3; 8 bases map to TRBD2. This CDR3 has 14 residues. Trimming at V came to 7 bases and at J to 4 bases, leaving 7 bases not matched to a gene. Germline V gene lookup returns CDR1 MNHNY and CDR2 SVGAGI (reference sequence).

The chain uses TRBV3-1 (or the pseudogene TRBV3-2) and TRBJ1-1, with D perhaps matching TRBD1 (6 bases). Trimming cost V 4 bases and J 7 bases, with 16 bases left between them. Germline loops: CDR1 LGHDT, CDR2 YNNKEL (reference sequence). The CDR3 has 14 amino acids. As DNA, the CDR3 is TGTGCCAGCAGCCCCACGGGGGGCAGGGGTGAAGCTTTCTTT. This encodes CASSPTGGRGEAFF.

The rearrangement uses TRBV6-6 and TRBJ2-1, with D maybe TRBD1 (6 bases). This CDR3 has 17 residues. Germline CDR1 MNHNY, CDR2 SVGAGI (reference sequence). The germline V and J ends were trimmed by 5 bases and 6 bases, with 23 bases remaining between them. The chain's CDR3 is CASSPRVGASGTNEQFF. The CDR3 DNA follows: TGTGCCAGCAGTCCCCGGGTGGGGGCCTCGGGGACCAATGAGCAGTTCTTC.

The count of this clone is one. The genes are TRBV6-2 or TRBV6-3 and TRBJ1-1; possibly TRBD1 for D (6 bases). The V gene lost 0 bases and the J gene lost 4 bases, with 9 bases spanning the gap. The CDR3 covers 14 residues. Germline CDR1 reads MNHEY; CDR2 reads SVGEGT. The CDR3 here is CASSYSGGRTEAFF. In DNA form, the CDR3 reads TGTGCCAGCAGTTACTCGGGGGGGCGCACTGAAGCTTTCTTT.